The next 29 T cell receptor beta chains were all read from a single sample in a study of identical twins. MiXCR was run by TCRdb on the 5' RACE reads, yielding one entry per CDR3 protein. The data contain about 920,000 distinct CDR3 sequences, approximately 13% of them singletons. The sample also formed part of further work on yellow fever vaccine responses in identical twins.

What was sequenced was PBMCs. These TCRs come from a woman between 18 and 29 years old in good health.

CDR3 coding DNA: TGCAAAGCGGGAGGCCTCGGCGAGCAGTACTTC. It yields the protein CKAGGLGEQYF. This chain connects TRBV20-1 to TRBJ2-7; TRBD2 agrees at 9 bases. CDR3 size: 11 residues. CDR1 and CDR2 from the germline V gene are DFQATT and SNEGSKA (reference sequence).

This chain uses TRBV2 with TRBJ1-2, with TRBD1 identical over 8 bases. After removal of 4 bases from V and 3 bases from J, the junction contained 7 bases not matched to a gene. The CDR3 is made up of 15 amino acids. The germline V gene has CDR1 SNHLY and CDR2 FYNNEI. DNA of the CDR3: TGTGCCAGCAGTGCGGACAGGGTGGATCACTATGGCTACACCTTC. This sequence encodes CASSADRVDHYGYTF.

There are a few counts of this clonotype. This rearrangement joins TRBV7-9 to TRBJ2-1; TRBD1 aligns across 7 bases. The germline CDR1 and CDR2 sequences are SEHNR and FQNEAQ (reference sequence). V shed 5 bases, J shed 3 bases, and the junction held 7 bases outside the gene matches. The CDR3 is made up of 15 amino acids. The CDR3 DNA reads TGTGCCAGCAGCCGAGGGACAGACATCTACAATGAGCAGTTCTTC. It translates to CASSRGTDIYNEQFF.

The chain joins TRBV5-1 to TRBJ2-1, with D maybe TRBD1 (5 bases). Trimming left V 4 bases short and J 6 bases short, with 17 bases between. Germline V lookup: CDR1 SGHRS, CDR2 YFSETQ. The CDR3 is 15 amino acids. In nucleotides, the CDR3 is TGCGCCAGCAGCCCGACAGATACAATCCCCAATGAGCAGTTCTTC. It yields the protein CASSPTDTIPNEQFF.

This clonotype was detected only a few times. In DNA form, the CDR3 reads TGTGCCATCTCCGGAACGGGCCTGGGTGGTTATGGCTACACCTTC. Translating gives CAISGTGLGGYGYTF. The rearrangement joins TRBV10-3 to TRBJ1-2; D remains unclear. Trimming removed 8 bases from V and 5 bases from J, with 21 bases in between. The CDR3 sequence is 15 residues long. CDR1 and CDR2 (germline): ENHRY, SYGVKD.

This clonotype was seen a handful of times. This sequence joins TRBV2 and TRBJ2-7; TRBD2 aligns across 8 bases. This CDR3 contains 16 residues. Germline V gene sequence: CDR1 SNHLY, CDR2 FYNNEI. After removal of 1 base from V and 0 bases from J, the junction contained 5 bases not matched to a gene. For the CDR3, the DNA is TGTGCCAGCAGTGAAGGGCGCAGCGGGGGCTCCTACGAGCAGTACGTC. Translation gives CASSEGRSGGSYEQYV.

This clonotype was picked up many times. The genes are TRBV12-3 or TRBV12-4 and TRBJ2-5; 11 bases are shared with TRBD1. This CDR3 is 15 amino acids long. V shed 5 bases, J shed 5 bases, and the junction held 7 bases outside the gene matches. The chain's CDR3 is CASSHRTGGWETQYF. CDR3 DNA sequence: TGTGCCAGCAGTCACCGGACAGGGGGCTGGGAGACCCAGTACTTC.

The V gene is TRBV2, the J gene TRBJ2-7; 7 nucleotides line up with TRBD2. The CDR3 is 16 residues long. J gave up 3 bases and V 6 bases, and 14 bases lay outside the gene matches. The germline V gene has CDR1 SNHLY and CDR2 FYNNEI. CDR3 in amino acids: CASREGSIAGLYEQYF. In DNA, the CDR3 is TGTGCCAGCAGGGAGGGTTCTATAGCGGGCCTCTACGAGCAGTACTTC. Supplemented by reference TRBV2 and TRBJ2-7, the full variable domain reads EPEVTQTPSHQVTQMGQEVILRCVPISNHLYFYWYRQILGQKVEFLVSFYNNEISEKSEIFDDQFSVERPDGSNFTLKIRSTKLEDSAMYFCASREGSIAGLYEQYFGPGTRLTVT.

The rearrangement joins TRBV15 to TRBJ1-5; a possible D gene is TRBD1 (5 bases). Germline V gene lookup returns CDR1 LNHNV and CDR2 YYDKDF (reference sequence). Trimming removed 5 bases from V and 1 base from J, with 12 bases in between. CDR3 length: 15 amino acids. CDR3 loop: CATSVGTESNQPQHF. In DNA form, the CDR3 reads TGTGCCACCAGCGTTGGGACGGAGAGCAATCAGCCCCAGCATTTT.

The genes are TRBV12-3 or TRBV12-4 and TRBJ1-4; D unclear. This CDR3 spans 14 amino acids. V was shortened by 5 bases and J by 4 bases, with 11 bases between the two germline ends. Here the CDR3 DNA reads TGTGCCAGCAGTCCCAGACTGATTAATGAAAAACTGTTTTTT. Encoded protein: CASSPRLINEKLFF.

This chain connects TRBV4-1 to TRBJ1-1; D gene uncertain. In germline, CDR1 is MGHRA, CDR2 YSYEKL. Deletions cut 0 bases from V and 6 bases from J, with 11 bases between. The CDR3 totals 14 residues. The CDR3: CASSQDQGAAEAFF. Here the CDR3 DNA reads TGCGCCAGCAGCCAAGATCAAGGTGCGGCTGAAGCTTTCTTT.

The genes are TRBV11-2 and TRBJ2-1, with D possibly TRBD2 on 6 matching bases. V gave up 6 bases and J gave up 8 bases, with 14 bases separating them. The CDR3 is 13 amino acids. Germline assignment: CDR1 SGHAT and CDR2 FQNNGV. The CDR3 is CASRAGSADEQFF. The CDR3 DNA is TGTGCCAGCAGGGCGGGATCTGCAGATGAGCAGTTCTTC. Filled out from reference TRBV11-2 and TRBJ2-1, the complete variable domain reads EAGVAQSPRYKIIEKRQSVAFWCNPISGHATLYWYQQILGQGPKLLIQFQNNGVVDDSQLPKDRFSAERLKGVDSTLKIQPAKLEDSAVYLCASRAGSADEQFFGPGTRLTVL.

This clonotype was counted only a few times. The chain employs TRBV11-2 and TRBJ2-7; no firm D call. The length of the CDR3 is 15 residues. With 3 bases removed from V and 0 bases from J, the gap between germline ends came to 12 bases. The germline V gene encodes CDR1 SGHAT and CDR2 FQNNGV. CDR3 in DNA: TGTGCCAGCAGCTTCGGTGCCTCGAGCTCCTACGAGCAGTACGTC. It yields the protein CASSFGASSSYEQYV.

V and J are TRBV10-3 and TRBJ2-1, with TRBD2 identical over 9 bases. The trim removed 0 bases at V and 4 bases at J, leaving 10 bases unmatched. Germline loops: CDR1 ENHRY, CDR2 SYGVKD. CDR3 size: 18 residues. As DNA, the CDR3 is TGTGCCATCAGTGAGTCGGAAGTAAGACTAGCGGAGTACAATGAGCAGTTCTTC. Translation gives CAISESEVRLAEYNEQFF.

This clonotype was observed a few times. J is TRBJ1-1 and V is TRBV3-1; TRBD1 is a possible D gene (5 bases). Germline V gene lookup returns CDR1 LGHDT and CDR2 YNNKEL (reference sequence). The V and J ends lost 4 bases and 7 bases respectively, with 13 bases between them. The CDR3 spans 13 residues. In DNA, the CDR3 is TGTGCCAGCAGCCCGAGGACACCGGTTGAAGCTTTCTTT. Translating gives CASSPRTPVEAFF.

This clonotype turned up a few times. The genes are TRBV20-1 and TRBJ1-1, with no clear D. V gave up 3 bases and J gave up 0 bases, with 11 bases separating them. Germline CDR1 DFQATT, CDR2 SNEGSKA (reference sequence). The CDR3 runs 14 residues. CDR3 amino acids: CSAREMFMNTEAFF. In nucleotides, the CDR3 is TGCAGTGCTAGGGAGATGTTCATGAACACTGAAGCTTTCTTT.

This clonotype has ten or more counts. This sequence joins TRBV25-1 and TRBJ2-1, with D tentatively TRBD2 (6 bases). The CDR3 is 14 residues long. Germline V CDR1 and CDR2: MGHDK, SYGVNS. With 3 bases removed from V and 8 bases from J, the gap between germline ends came to 14 bases. The CDR3 DNA follows: TGTGCCAGCAGTGAGGGACTGGGCATCGATGAGCAGTTCTTC. Its translation is CASSEGLGIDEQFF.

This clonotype was observed a handful of times. The chain links TRBV28 to TRBJ2-4; D is unclear. Per the germline V gene, CDR1 is MDHEN and CDR2 is SYDVKM. The CDR3 runs 16 residues. The V end lost 1 base, the J end lost 0 bases, and 10 bases lay between the germline ends. The CDR3 region has the DNA TGTGCCAGCAGTTTATCCGGCCCCTTAGCCAAAAACATTCAGTACTTC. Amino acid sequence: CASSLSGPLAKNIQYF.

The J gene is TRBJ1-5, the V gene TRBV3-1, with D unresolved. This CDR3 has 16 residues. Germline CDR1 reads LGHDT; CDR2 reads YNNKEL (reference sequence). The V end lost 1 base, the J end lost 9 bases, and 19 bases lay between the germline ends. The DNA of the CDR3 is TGTGCCAGCAGCCAAGGAGTTGCGGCGGGCACAGTGCCCCAGCATTTT. Translating it yields CASSQGVAAGTVPQHF.

This clonotype has a handful of counts. The rearrangement joins TRBV5-1 to TRBJ1-4; 10 bases line up with TRBD1. This CDR3 contains 15 residues. Per germline, CDR1 SGHRS and CDR2 YFSETQ. With 0 bases clipped from V and 8 bases from J, the junction kept 4 bases outside the gene matches. The CDR3 region is CASSLEGQGWEKLFF. The CDR3 bases are TGCGCCAGCAGCTTGGAGGGACAGGGGTGGGAAAAACTGTTTTTT.

This chain joins TRBV18 and TRBJ2-3; D possibly corresponds to TRBD2 (6 bases). This CDR3 is built from 13 residues. The ends were cut back, 4 bases at V and 15 bases at J, with 20 bases in the middle. Germline CDR1 is KGHSH and CDR2 is LQKENI. The CDR3 sequence: CASSQNSKAGCYF. The CDR3 nucleotides are TGTGCCAGCTCACAGAATTCAAAGGCGGGGTGTTATTTT.

This clonotype has more than one count but fewer than ten. The rearrangement joins TRBV12-3 or TRBV12-4 to TRBJ2-3; TRBD2 might be the D (5 bases). This CDR3 comprises 13 residues. V dropped 6 bases and J dropped 5 bases, with 12 bases sitting between them. CDR3 DNA: TGTGCCAGCAGCTGGACTCTGGAAGATACGCAGTATTTT. It encodes CASSWTLEDTQYF.

V gene TRBV6-2 or TRBV6-3 combines with J gene TRBJ2-1; weak D call: TRBD1 (6 bases). Germline V gene sequence: CDR1 MNHEY, CDR2 SVGEGT. Trimming left V 0 bases short and J 2 bases short, with 14 bases between. This CDR3 contains 17 residues. The CDR3 DNA reads TGTGCCAGCAGTTACTCGACAGGTCAGGTAACCTACAATGAGCAGTTCTTC. This gives the protein CASSYSTGQVTYNEQFF.

This clonotype was counted a few times. The chain carries TRBV7-2 and TRBJ2-2, with 10 nucleotides matching TRBD1. Germline-derived CDR1 and CDR2 are SGHTA and FQGNSA. The CDR3 has 17 residues. J was trimmed by 2 bases and V by 5 bases; bases with no gene match: 8. The chain's CDR3 is CASSAPGQGPNTGELFF. The CDR3 DNA reads as TGTGCCAGCAGCGCTCCGGGACAGGGGCCTAACACCGGGGAGCTGTTTTTT.

This clonotype showed up many times. This sequence joins TRBV4-1 and TRBJ2-2; D is ambiguous. The CDR3 runs to 15 residues. Looked up from germline, CDR1 is MGHRA and CDR2 is YSYEKL. With 0 bases removed from V and 3 bases from J, the gap between germline ends came to 8 bases. The CDR3 bases are TGCGCCAGCAGCCAAGATTGGAGATACACCGGGGAGCTGTTTTTT. It codes for CASSQDWRYTGELFF.

With respect to this clonotype: One junction end does not reproduce the germline sequence, and a read error may be involved. The chain uses TRBV6-4 and TRBJ2-3; D may be TRBD1 or TRBD2 (7 bases each). This CDR3 has 16 residues. Germline V gene sequence: CDR1 MRHNA, CDR2 SNTAGT. The CDR3 here is CASSDVPGSGTDTQCF. In DNA form, the CDR3 reads TGTGCCAGCAGTGACGTTCCCGGGAGCGGGACAGATACGCAGTGTTTT.

The V and J genes are TRBV5-5 and TRBJ2-7, with TRBD2 matching over 10 bases. V shed 0 bases, J shed 0 bases, and the junction held 9 bases outside the gene matches. The CDR3 extends over 18 amino acids. The germline V gene has CDR1 SGHKS and CDR2 YYEKEE (reference sequence). The CDR3 DNA reads TGTGCCAGCAGCTTGGGGACCCTAGCGGGAGCAATCTCCTACGAGCAGTACTTC. Its protein product is CASSLGTLAGAISYEQYF.

The gene calls are TRBV20-1 and TRBJ2-7, with a possible D match to TRBD2 (5 bases). The CDR3 runs to 13 residues. Germline assignment: CDR1 DFQATT and CDR2 SNEGSKA (reference sequence). Trimming stripped 5 bases from V and 6 bases from J, with 17 bases between. CDR3 loop: CSAEPEPLAEQYV. DNA for the CDR3: TGCAGTGCTGAACCCGAACCCCTAGCCGAGCAGTACGTC.

At least ten counts were recorded for this clonotype. The chain uses TRBV9 and TRBJ2-3; 7 nucleotides match TRBD2. The CDR3 totals 15 residues. Unmatched junction bases numbered 5, after V lost 3 bases and J lost 1 base. Germline CDR1 is SGDLS and CDR2 is YYNGEE. CDR3 residues: CASSAGLVGTDTQYF. As DNA, the CDR3 is TGTGCCAGCAGCGCCGGACTAGTAGGCACAGATACGCAGTATTTT.